This passage covers 17 T cell receptor beta chains from one sample sequenced in a study of cytomegalovirus exposure and HLA in healthy donors. Use of 60 Vbeta and 13 Jbeta primers characterized the PCR. Sequenced by immunoSEQ multiplex PCR; TCRdb stores in-frame clones only, minus some. The table has 170,000 or so clones, about 81% seen once. Sample: PBMCs. The receptors stem from a woman between 25 and 40 years old in good health and CMV-seronegative.

The V and J genes are TRBV6-5 and TRBJ2-3; D possibly corresponds to TRBD1 (6 bases). V was clipped by 11 bases and J by 4 bases, with 22 bases between them. CDR1 and CDR2 from the germline V gene are MNHEY and SVGAGI. There are 15 residues in the CDR3. DNA for the CDR3: TGTGCCGTACAGAATCGGGACACAAAGCCAGATACGCAGTATTTT. It codes for CAVQNRDTKPDTQYF.

The V call is TRBV28, the J call TRBJ2-1; 12 nucleotides align to TRBD2. Trimming at V came to 3 bases and at J to 9 bases, leaving 9 bases not matched to a gene. Germline values: CDR1 MDHEN, CDR2 SYDVKM. CDR3 length: 16 amino acids. The CDR3 bases are TGTGCCAGCAGTTTCCTAGCGGGGGGGCGCTTAACTGAGCAGTTCTTC. Translated: CASSFLAGGRLTEQFF.

The chain joins TRBV28 to TRBJ2-1; D is perhaps TRBD1 (6 bases). Germline values: CDR1 MDHEN, CDR2 SYDVKM. The length of the CDR3 is 15 residues. The germline V and J ends were trimmed by 6 bases and 5 bases, with 17 bases remaining between them. This CDR3 reads CASSDHQDRNNEQFF. Here the CDR3 DNA reads TGTGCCAGCAGCGATCACCAGGACAGAAACAATGAGCAGTTCTTC.

Notes on this clone: Relative to the germline gene, one junction end is altered; a read error may explain this. The rearrangement links TRBV7-7 to TRBJ2-5; 8 bases align to TRBD1. Germline CDR1 is SSHAT and CDR2 is FNYEAQ (reference sequence). The CDR3 is 15 amino acids. CDR3 region: CASSLARDRQETQYF. The CDR3, as DNA: TGTGCTAGCAGCTTAGCGAGGGACAGGCAAGAGACCCAGTACTTC.

This sequence joins TRBV10-2 and TRBJ1-5, with TRBD1 identical over 8 bases. Trimming took 0 bases from V and 6 from J; bases not matched to a gene: 13. The germline CDR1 and CDR2 sequences are WSHSY and SAAADI. CDR3 size: 18 residues. This CDR3 is CASSESASGQGRGQPQHF. CDR3 DNA sequence: TGCGCCAGCAGTGAGTCCGCCAGCGGACAGGGTCGCGGTCAGCCCCAGCATTTT.

This clone was counted between two and nine times. The V gene is TRBV30, the J gene TRBJ1-2; TRBD1 matches at 7 bases. The CDR3 runs to 14 residues. Germline V gives CDR1 GTSNPN, CDR2 SVGIG (reference sequence). The junction had 3 bases not matched to a gene; V was cut back by 2 bases and J by 0 bases. Here the CDR3 DNA reads TGTGCCTGGAGTCGGGACAGAGCTAACTATGGCTACACCTTC. It codes for CAWSRDRANYGYTF.

The CDR3: CASSSVRVGETQYF. The CDR3 bases are TGTGCCAGCAGTTCAGTTCGGGTTGGAGAGACCCAGTACTTC. The rearrangement joins TRBV28 to TRBJ2-5; no clear D. Germline V CDR1 and CDR2: MDHEN, SYDVKM. The CDR3 is 14 residues long. Trimming removed 4 bases at V and 4 bases at J, with 13 bases between.

The V and J genes are TRBV7-9 and TRBJ1-1; weak D call: TRBD1 (5 bases). Germline V lookup: CDR1 SEHNR, CDR2 FQNEAQ (reference sequence). V shed 1 base and J shed 7 bases, with 19 bases lying between them. This CDR3 region has 16 residues. CDR3 amino acids: CASSLDPGIRSYEAFF. DNA of the CDR3: TGTGCCAGCAGCTTAGACCCAGGGATCAGGTCGTATGAAGCTTTCTTT.

The V gene is TRBV30, the J gene TRBJ1-5; the D gene is possibly TRBD1 (5 bases). Germline V gene data show CDR1 as GTSNPN and CDR2 as SVGIG (reference sequence). The CDR3 has 14 amino acids. The ends were cut back, 1 base at V and 8 bases at J, with 15 bases in the middle. The DNA for the CDR3 is TGTGCCTGGAGTGGTGTGAGCGCAGGGAAGCCCCAGCATTTT. Its protein is CAWSGVSAGKPQHF.

A few counts support this clone. V and J are TRBV5-6 and TRBJ1-1, with TRBD1 matching over 9 bases. The junction had 12 bases not matched to a gene; V was cut back by 4 bases and J by 2 bases. This CDR3 has 17 amino acids. Germline lookup yields CDR1 SGHDT and CDR2 YYEEEE. The CDR3 coding sequence is TGTGCCAGCAGCCTGGGACAGGGTCCCGACCTAAACACTGAAGCTTTCTTT. Translated: CASSLGQGPDLNTEAFF.

This chain connects TRBV5-5 to TRBJ2-5, with TRBD1 matching over 7 bases. V trimming: 1 base; J trimming: 2 bases; junction bases outside the gene matches: 20. The CDR3 has 20 amino acids. Germline values: CDR1 SGHKS, CDR2 YYEKEE (reference sequence). CDR3 sequence: CASSLQLAPTGARKQETQYF. DNA for the CDR3: TGTGCCAGCAGCTTGCAGTTGGCGCCCACAGGGGCCAGGAAACAAGAGACCCAGTACTTC.

The V gene is TRBV20-1, the J gene TRBJ1-4, with D unclear. V lost 6 bases and J 6 bases, leaving 5 bases between the germline ends. CDR3 length: 10 residues. Germline V lookup: CDR1 DFQATT, CDR2 SNEGSKA (reference sequence). CDR3 DNA sequence: TGCAGTGCAGCCGATGAAAAACTGTTTTTT. This translates into CSAADEKLFF.

The V and J genes are TRBV7-3 and TRBJ2-1, with 7 bases that match TRBD2. The germline V gene encodes CDR1 SGHTA and CDR2 FQGTGA. J gave up 0 bases and V 1 base, and 0 bases lay outside the gene matches. The CDR3 totals 15 residues. The CDR3 spells CASSLSGSSYNEQFF. DNA of the CDR3: TGTGCCAGCAGCTTAAGCGGGAGCTCCTACAATGAGCAGTTCTTC.

This chain connects TRBV14 to TRBJ2-4; D possibly corresponds to TRBD2 (5 bases). Germline lookup yields CDR1 SGHDN and CDR2 FVKESK. The length of the CDR3 is 12 residues. Trimming removed 0 bases from V and 13 bases from J, with 10 bases in between. The CDR3: CASSQDGVSQYF. The CDR3, as DNA: TGTGCCAGCAGCCAAGACGGGGTTTCACAGTACTTC.

As for this clone: The sample holds other DNA sequences that translate to the same CDR3. The rearrangement joins TRBV7-9 to TRBJ1-5; no firm D call. In germline, CDR1 is SEHNR, CDR2 FQNEAQ (reference sequence). V lost 0 bases, J lost 5 bases, and 5 bases lay in between. The CDR3 is made up of 13 amino acids. Here the CDR3 reads CASSLAEYQPQHF. The CDR3 coding sequence is TGTGCCAGCAGCTTAGCCGAGTATCAGCCCCAGCATTTT.

V gene TRBV18 combines with J gene TRBJ2-2, with 7 bases identical to TRBD1. In germline, CDR1 is KGHSH, CDR2 LQKENI. The CDR3 is made up of 15 amino acids. The V segment lost 3 bases and the J segment 1 base; nucleotides outside the gene matches: 2. The CDR3 here is CASSPRTGNTGELFF. The CDR3 DNA reads TGTGCCAGCTCACCCCGGACAGGGAACACCGGGGAGCTGTTTTTT.

Turning to this clone: The junction and the germline gene differ at one end; a read error may be behind it. The chain is built from TRBV4-3 and TRBJ2-2; possibly TRBD1 for D (8 bases). This CDR3 spans 17 amino acids. Germline CDR1 reads LGHNA; CDR2 reads YSLEER. The CDR3 coding sequence is TGCGCCAGCAGCGAAGACAGGGGAGGGTGGTTATCCGGGGAGCTGTTTTTT. Its translation: CASSEDRGGWLSGELFF.